The rows below give T cell receptor beta chains drawn from one sample of a study of blood T cell repertoires in COVID-19. TCRdb's copy holds only in-frame clones and misses some; the assay was immunoSEQ multiplex PCR. The data hold fewer than 85,000 clones, with over 70% observed a single time. Sequences were obtained from peripheral blood. The origin of the receptors is a man aged 55-75 years with acute or convalescent COVID-19. Both conserved end residues are part of each CDR3. The D gene is left open where the match is weak. Some rows have no size entry. The others give once, few or many, or a class for an expanded clone.

D gene: .; clone size: .; J gene: TRBJ2-7; V gene: TRBV25-1; CDR3 DNA: TGTGCCAGCGTACTTTCGGGAGAGCAGTACTTC; CDR3 protein: CASVLSGEQYF
D gene: TRBD1; clone size: .; J gene: TRBJ1-6; V gene: TRBV6-6; CDR3 DNA: TGTGCCAGCAGCCCCGGGACAGGCTCTTCACCCCTCCACTTT; CDR3 protein: CASSPGTGSSPLHF
D gene: TRBD1; clone size: once; J gene: TRBJ2-5; V gene: TRBV7-6; CDR3 DNA: TGTGCCAGCAGCCGAACCGGGACAGGGGAAGAGACCCAGTACTTC; CDR3 protein: CASSRTGTGEETQYF
D gene: .; clone size: .; J gene: TRBJ1-1; V gene: TRBV2; CDR3 DNA: TGTGCCAGCAGTGAAATTACGGTGAACACTGAAGCTTTCTTT; CDR3 protein: CASSEITVNTEAFF
D gene: .; clone size: .; J gene: TRBJ1-6; V gene: TRBV9; CDR3 DNA: TGTGCCAGCAGCGTTGGAGGGAGCTCCTATAATTCACCCCTCCACTTT; CDR3 protein: CASSVGGSSYNSPLHF
D gene: .; clone size: .; J gene: TRBJ2-1; V gene: TRBV7-8; CDR3 DNA: TGTGCCAGCAGACGGACGGACAGAGCAAATGAGCAGTTCTTC; CDR3 protein: CASRRTDRANEQFF
D gene: TRBD2; clone size: .; J gene: TRBJ2-7; V gene: TRBV20-1; CDR3 DNA: TGCAGTGCTAGTAAATCAGGACTAGCGACGTACGAGCAGTACTTC; CDR3 protein: CSASKSGLATYEQYF
D gene: .; clone size: .; J gene: TRBJ2-3; V gene: TRBV7-2; CDR3 DNA: TGTGCCAGCAGCTTACGACCCTCCGGGACTTTTAGCACAGATACGCAGTATTTT; CDR3 protein: CASSLRPSGTFSTDTQYF
D gene: TRBD1; clone size: .; J gene: TRBJ1-5; V gene: TRBV19; CDR3 DNA: TGTGCCAGTAGCCGACAGGGACGTTATCAGCCCCAGCATTTT; CDR3 protein: CASSRQGRYQPQHF
D gene: .; clone size: .; J gene: TRBJ2-5; V gene: TRBV2; CDR3 DNA: TGTGCCAGCTCAGGGACTCGACAAGAGACCCAGTACTTC; CDR3 protein: CASSGTRQETQYF
D gene: .; clone size: .; J gene: TRBJ1-1; V gene: TRBV6-5; CDR3 DNA: TGTGCCAGCATTACGGCGCGGGTAAGTACTGAAGCTTTCTTT; CDR3 protein: CASITARVSTEAFF
D gene: .; clone size: .; J gene: TRBJ2-2; V gene: TRBV19; CDR3 DNA: TGTGCCAGCACACTAGCTCCAAACACCGGGGAGCTGTTTTTT; CDR3 protein: CASTLAPNTGELFF
D gene: TRBD1; clone size: many; J gene: TRBJ1-2; V gene: TRBV27; CDR3 DNA: TGTGCCAGCAGTTTATGGATCGGCAGGGGGCTAGTTAGTGGCTACACCTTC; CDR3 protein: CASSLWIGRGLVSGYTF
D gene: .; clone size: .; J gene: TRBJ2-3; V gene: TRBV6-6; CDR3 DNA: TGTGCCAGCACCCAAAGGGGGACGGCGCCCCGGGATACGCAGTATTTT; CDR3 protein: CASTQRGTAPRDTQYF
D gene: TRBD1; clone size: .; J gene: TRBJ1-2; V gene: TRBV27; CDR3 DNA: TGTGCCAGCAGGGACCGGACAGGGAATAACTATGGCTACACCTTC; CDR3 protein: CASRDRTGNNYGYTF
D gene: .; clone size: .; J gene: TRBJ2-5; V gene: TRBV7-9; CDR3 DNA: TGTGCCAGCAGCGCAAGGGAGAGCCAAGAGACCCAGTACTTC; CDR3 protein: CASSARESQETQYF
D gene: TRBD2; clone size: .; J gene: TRBJ2-2; V gene: TRBV9; CDR3 DNA: TGTGCCAGCAGCCAGGCGGGAGGCAGGGAGGTCGCCGGGGAGCTGTTTTTT; CDR3 protein: CASSQAGGREVAGELFF
D gene: TRBD1; clone size: .; J gene: TRBJ1-2; V gene: TRBV13; CDR3 DNA: TGTGCCAGCAGCAGGGGACAGAGGTTGGGGGGCTACACCTTC; CDR3 protein: CASSRGQRLGGYTF
D gene: .; clone size: few; J gene: TRBJ1-4; V gene: TRBV19; CDR3 DNA: TGTGCCAGTAGTATGGTGAAGGGCCGGAGGGCAACTAATGAAAAACTGTTTTTT; CDR3 protein: CASSMVKGRRATNEKLFF
D gene: .; clone size: .; J gene: TRBJ2-7; V gene: TRBV27; CDR3 DNA: TGTGCCAGCAGTGGCAGCTCCTACGAGCAGTACTTC; CDR3 protein: CASSGSSYEQYF
D gene: .; clone size: .; J gene: TRBJ2-5; V gene: TRBV20-1; CDR3 DNA: TGCAGTGCTAGTACTGGGCTGGAGACCCAGTACTTC; CDR3 protein: CSASTGLETQYF
D gene: TRBD2; clone size: .; J gene: TRBJ2-3; V gene: TRBV2; CDR3 DNA: TGTGCCAGCAGTGTGGGGAGGGCCACAGATACGCAGTATTTT; CDR3 protein: CASSVGRATDTQYF
D gene: .; clone size: .; J gene: TRBJ2-1; V gene: TRBV6-5; CDR3 DNA: TGTGCCAGCAGGAATAGGGGTCTAAACAATGAGCAGTTCTTC; CDR3 protein: CASRNRGLNNEQFF
D gene: .; clone size: .; J gene: TRBJ1-5; V gene: TRBV6-5; CDR3 DNA: TGTGCCAGCAGACAGGATGGCAATCAGCCCCAGCATTTT; CDR3 protein: CASRQDGNQPQHF
D gene: .; clone size: .; J gene: TRBJ1-1; V gene: TRBV28; CDR3 DNA: TGTGCCTGCGTGGGGCCCCCCGAAATGAACACTGAAGCTTTCTTT; CDR3 protein: CACVGPPEMNTEAFF
D gene: .; clone size: .; J gene: TRBJ1-1; V gene: TRBV11-2; CDR3 DNA: TGTGCCAGCAGCGGGAGAGCCGACACTGAAGCTTTCTTT; CDR3 protein: CASSGRADTEAFF
D gene: .; clone size: .; J gene: TRBJ2-2; V gene: TRBV24-1; CDR3 DNA: TGTGCCACCAGTGATTCCTCCGCTCGGGTCTCGAACACCGGGGAGCTGTTTTTT; CDR3 protein: CATSDSSARVSNTGELFF
D gene: TRBD2; clone size: .; J gene: TRBJ2-2; V gene: TRBV24-1; CDR3 DNA: TGTGCCACCAGTGACCCCCTAGCGGGAGCCATCGGGGAGCTGTTTTTT; CDR3 protein: CATSDPLAGAIGELFF
D gene: .; clone size: .; J gene: TRBJ2-2; V gene: TRBV6-1; CDR3 DNA: TGTGCCAGCAGTGAACTGAGCGGGGAGCTGTTTTTT; CDR3 protein: CASSELSGELFF
D gene: TRBD2; clone size: .; J gene: TRBJ2-3; V gene: TRBV19; CDR3 DNA: TGTGCCAGTAGCCTAGCGGGGCTCACAGATACGCAGTATTTT; CDR3 protein: CASSLAGLTDTQYF
D gene: .; clone size: .; J gene: TRBJ1-2; V gene: TRBV9; CDR3 DNA: TGTGCCAGCAGCGTCGGAGGCAAAACTAACTATGGCTACACCTTC; CDR3 protein: CASSVGGKTNYGYTF
D gene: .; clone size: .; J gene: TRBJ2-7; V gene: TRBV5-1; CDR3 DNA: TGCGCCAGCAGCCTGCCAGGGGCAAGCTCCTACGAGCAGTACTTC; CDR3 protein: CASSLPGASSYEQYF
D gene: TRBD2; clone size: once; J gene: TRBJ2-1; V gene: TRBV9; CDR3 DNA: TGTGCCAGCAGCGAGCGGGGGAATACCTACAATGAGCAGTTCTTC; CDR3 protein: CASSERGNTYNEQFF
D gene: .; clone size: .; J gene: TRBJ2-3; V gene: TRBV7-3; CDR3 DNA: TGTGCCAGCACCCGGGTGCCCACAGATACGCAGTATTTT; CDR3 protein: CASTRVPTDTQYF
D gene: .; clone size: .; J gene: TRBJ2-1; V gene: TRBV2; CDR3 DNA: TGTGCCAGCAGGGCTAAAGGGAGGAATGAGCAGTTCTTC; CDR3 protein: CASRAKGRNEQFF
D gene: TRBD2; clone size: .; J gene: TRBJ2-3; V gene: TRBV10-3; CDR3 DNA: TGTGCCATCAGTGAGATGGAGGCGGGGGGATACACAGATACGCAGTATTTT; CDR3 protein: CAISEMEAGGYTDTQYF
D gene: .; clone size: .; J gene: TRBJ1-4; V gene: TRBV5-1; CDR3 DNA: TGCGCCAGCAGCCGTACCGGGGAGGAAGGTGAAAAACTGTTTTTT; CDR3 protein: CASSRTGEEGEKLFF
D gene: .; clone size: .; J gene: TRBJ2-2; V gene: TRBV30; CDR3 DNA: TGTGCCCAGTCCCATCTTGGCCGAAAGAACACCGGGGAGCTGTTTTTT; CDR3 protein: CAQSHLGRKNTGELFF
D gene: TRBD1; clone size: .; J gene: TRBJ1-2; V gene: TRBV19; CDR3 DNA: TGTGCCAGTAGAAAGATGGACAGGAACTATGGCTACACCTTC; CDR3 protein: CASRKMDRNYGYTF
D gene: TRBD2; clone size: few; J gene: TRBJ2-5; V gene: TRBV10-2; CDR3 DNA: TGCGCCAGCAGCCGACTAGCGGGAGTGGCCCAAGAGACCCAGTACTTC; CDR3 protein: CASSRLAGVAQETQYF
D gene: .; clone size: .; J gene: TRBJ1-2; V gene: TRBV4-1; CDR3 DNA: TGCGCCAGCAGCCGCCCTGGGGGGAAAAGTGGCTACACCTTC; CDR3 protein: CASSRPGGKSGYTF
D gene: .; clone size: many; J gene: TRBJ2-2; V gene: TRBV7-3; CDR3 DNA: TGTGCCAGCAGCTTAGAGTTTGGGGCTAACACCGGGGAGCTGTTTTTT; CDR3 protein: CASSLEFGANTGELFF